Below are 24 T cell receptor beta chains sequenced from a single sample in a study of blood T cell repertoires in COVID-19. Some clones are missing from TCRdb's copy, which holds only in-frame ones; the method was immunoSEQ multiplex PCR. The sample records about 230,000 clones, about 85% being singletons. Material for sequencing was peripheral blood. These receptors all come from a woman older than 75 with acute or convalescent COVID-19.

The J gene is TRBJ1-5, the V gene TRBV4-2, with a possible D match to TRBD1 (6 bases). Looked up from germline, CDR1 is LGHNA and CDR2 is YNFKEQ. The CDR3 is 16 amino acids. Trimming took 0 bases from V and 1 from J, leaving 10 bases between them. In nucleotides, the CDR3 is TGTGCCAGCAGCCAAGAGACAGGAGTGAGCAATCAGCCCCAGCATTTT. It specifies CASSQETGVSNQPQHF.

The CDR3 sequence: CASSRLAGGDGNEQFF. The DNA of the CDR3 is TGTGCCAGCAGTCGGTTAGCGGGAGGCGATGGGAATGAGCAGTTCTTC. This chain links TRBV27 with TRBJ2-1; 10 positions match TRBD2. The CDR3 contains 16 residues. Germline CDR1 reads MNHEY; CDR2 reads SMNVEV (reference sequence). With V trimmed by 5 bases and J by 7 bases, 11 bases remained unmatched.

The count of this clone is one. The chain is built from TRBV29-1 and TRBJ2-7; 9 bases align to TRBD1. V lost 7 bases to trimming and J lost 4 bases; unmatched junction nucleotides: 8. Germline V gene lookup returns CDR1 SQVTM and CDR2 ANQGSEA. This CDR3 spans 13 amino acids. In nucleotides, the CDR3 is TGCAGCGCCACGACAGGGGGATCTTACGAGCAGTACTTC. Translating it yields CSATTGGSYEQYF.

This sequence joins TRBV6-5 and TRBJ2-2, with D perhaps matching TRBD2 (6 bases). Looked up from germline, CDR1 is MNHEY and CDR2 is SVGAGI. The CDR3 contains 14 residues. Deletions cut 6 bases from V and 8 bases from J, with 16 bases between. The CDR3 protein is CASSPPGLVGELFF. The CDR3 region has the DNA TGTGCCAGCAGCCCCCCGGGACTGGTAGGGGAGCTGTTTTTT.

The genes are TRBV19 and TRBJ1-2, with 9 bases that match TRBD1. With 5 bases clipped from V and 5 bases from J, the junction kept 6 bases outside the gene matches. The CDR3 is made up of 14 amino acids. Per the germline V gene, CDR1 is LNHDA and CDR2 is SQIVND (reference sequence). CDR3 nucleotides: TGTGCCAGTAGTCAAACAGGGGGCGCTTATGGCTACACCTTC. Amino acid sequence: CASSQTGGAYGYTF.

V and J are TRBV3-1 (or the pseudogene TRBV3-2) and TRBJ2-7; TRBD2 matches at 10 bases. The CDR3 consists of 15 residues. Germline CDR1 is LGHDT and CDR2 is YNNKEL (reference sequence). With 5 bases clipped from V and 7 bases from J, the junction kept 11 bases outside the gene matches. Written as DNA, the CDR3 is TGTGCCAGCAGCACACGCGGGGCTAGCGGGGGTGAGCAGTACTTC. It encodes CASSTRGASGGEQYF.

CDR3 loop: CASSLDAGGPYEQYF. DNA for the CDR3: TGCGCCAGCAGCTTGGATGCGGGAGGGCCGTACGAGCAGTACTTC. This chain links TRBV5-1 with TRBJ2-7; the match to TRBD2 covers 9 bases. CDR1 and CDR2 (germline): SGHRS, YFSETQ. CDR3 size: 15 residues. Trimming took 0 bases from V and 4 from J; bases not matched to a gene: 5.

The chain combines TRBV7-6 with TRBJ2-1; 8 bases agree with TRBD2. The CDR3 spans 16 residues. Germline V CDR1 and CDR2: SGHVS, FNYEAQ. V lost 5 bases, J lost 3 bases, and 9 bases stayed unmatched. The CDR3: CASSPRGGTVYNEQFF. Here the CDR3 DNA reads TGTGCCAGCAGCCCTCGGGGGGGCACGGTCTACAATGAGCAGTTCTTC.

The gene calls are TRBV19 and TRBJ2-2; D gene uncertain. CDR3 size: 14 residues. V shed 7 bases and J shed 5 bases, with 14 bases lying between them. Germline CDR1 is LNHDA and CDR2 is SQIVND (reference sequence). The CDR3 bases are TGTGCCAGTACCCCGGTGCCCGGTACCGGGGAGCTGTTTTTT. Protein: CASTPVPGTGELFF.

The chain carries TRBV5-1 and TRBJ2-5, with 9 bases aligning to TRBD1. Per the germline V gene, CDR1 is SGHRS and CDR2 is YFSETQ. The CDR3 loop spans 16 amino acids. After removal of 2 bases from V and 5 bases from J, the junction contained 10 bases not matched to a gene. The CDR3: CASSLQGAIREETQYF. The CDR3 nucleotides read TGCGCCAGCAGCTTACAGGGGGCGATCCGTGAGGAGACCCAGTACTTC. The entire variable domain, with the rest obtained from reference TRBV5-1 and TRBJ2-5, is as follows: KAGVTQTPRYLIKTRGQQVTLSCSPISGHRSVSWYQQTPGQGLQFLFEYFSETQRNKGNFPGRFSGRQFSNSRSEMNVSTLELGDSALYLCASSLQGAIREETQYFGPGTRLLVL.

A few counts support this clone. The chain links TRBV2 to TRBJ2-3; 14 nucleotides line up with TRBD2. The CDR3 is made up of 15 amino acids. V dropped 4 bases and J dropped 8; count of bases not matched to a gene: 5. CDR1 SNHLY and CDR2 FYNNEI come from the germline V gene. CDR3 DNA: TGTGCCAGCAGTGTATGGACTAGCGGGAGGATTACGCAGTATTTT. Protein product: CASSVWTSGRITQYF.

The rearrangement uses TRBV7-9 and TRBJ2-7, with 15 bases matching TRBD2. The junction had 5 bases not matched to a gene; V was cut back by 5 bases and J by 0 bases. Germline V CDR1 and CDR2: SEHNR, FQNEAQ (reference sequence). CDR3 size: 17 residues. In DNA form, the CDR3 reads TGTGCCAGCAGCACCGGACTAGCGGGAGGGCTCTCCTACGAGCAGTACTTC. Amino acid sequence: CASSTGLAGGLSYEQYF.

The chain's CDR3 is CASSLQTGYQPQHF. In DNA, the CDR3 is TGTGCCAGCAGTTTACAAACAGGGTATCAGCCCCAGCATTTT. This sequence joins TRBV28 and TRBJ1-5; TRBD1 is a possible D gene (6 bases). CDR1 and CDR2 (germline): MDHEN, SYDVKM. The V end was cut by 2 bases, the J end by 5 bases, with 10 bases between. The CDR3 is 14 amino acids.

This clone was counted between two and nine times. The chain combines TRBV3-1 (or the pseudogene TRBV3-2) with TRBJ2-7; perhaps TRBD1 as D (6 bases). In germline, CDR1 is LGHDT, CDR2 YNNKEL (reference sequence). The CDR3 covers 14 residues. Deletions cut 2 bases from V and 4 bases from J, with 12 bases between. The CDR3: CASSQSGAQYEQYF. The CDR3, as DNA: TGTGCCAGCAGCCAATCAGGGGCCCAGTACGAGCAGTACTTC.

The gene calls are TRBV9 and TRBJ2-5; 10 bases match TRBD2. The CDR3 runs to 16 residues. V lost 2 bases and J lost 1; bases outside the gene matches: 5. Germline V gene lookup returns CDR1 SGDLS and CDR2 YYNGEE. CDR3 protein: CASSVSGGIAQETQYF. CDR3 nucleotide sequence: TGTGCCAGCAGCGTTAGCGGGGGGATCGCCCAAGAGACCCAGTACTTC.

The chain combines TRBV29-1 with TRBJ1-1, with 9 bases aligning to TRBD1. Germline trimming cut 6 bases from V and 4 bases from J; bases unmatched to any gene: 6. Per the germline V gene, CDR1 is SQVTM and CDR2 is ANQGSEA. The CDR3 spans 13 residues. This CDR3 reads CSVGATGGTEAFF. The CDR3 nucleotides read TGCAGCGTGGGGGCGACAGGGGGCACTGAAGCTTTCTTT.

The V call is TRBV4-1, the J call TRBJ2-3; 11 nucleotides line up with TRBD2. The trim removed 4 bases at V and 1 base at J, leaving 7 bases unmatched. There are 17 residues in the CDR3. CDR1 and CDR2 (germline): MGHRA, YSYEKL. Here the CDR3 reads CASSREYSGGGTDTQYF. CDR3 nucleotides: TGCGCCAGCAGCCGAGAATATAGCGGGGGGGGCACAGATACGCAGTATTTT.

This chain links TRBV5-6 with TRBJ1-2; D is ambiguous. The V gene lost 0 bases and the J gene lost 3 bases, with 6 bases spanning the gap. The CDR3 has 13 residues. CDR1 and CDR2 from the germline V gene are SGHDT and YYEEEE. The CDR3 sequence: CASSLARYYGYTF. The CDR3, as DNA: TGTGCCAGCAGCTTGGCCCGGTACTATGGCTACACCTTC.

CDR3 bases: TGTGCCAGCAGCCTACTGCCGGGACAGTCGAACACCGGGGAGCTGTTTTTT. Translation gives CASSLLPGQSNTGELFF. J is TRBJ2-2 and V is TRBV3-1 (or the pseudogene TRBV3-2); TRBD1 matches at 7 bases. The junction had 8 bases not matched to a gene; V was cut back by 4 bases and J by 0 bases. Germline V gives CDR1 LGHDT, CDR2 YNNKEL (reference sequence). The CDR3 is 17 amino acids.

Remarks on this clone: Other DNA sequences in the sample encode the same CDR3. The genes are TRBV19 and TRBJ1-1; no clear D gene. V was pared by 5 bases and J by 0 bases, with 7 bases between. The germline V gene has CDR1 LNHDA and CDR2 SQIVND (reference sequence). There are 13 residues in the CDR3. In nucleotides, the CDR3 is TGTGCCAGTAGTTCGGGTCTGAACACTGAAGCTTTCTTT. Its protein product is CASSSGLNTEAFF.

This chain uses TRBV12-5 with TRBJ2-7; 10 bases are a match to TRBD2. Germline CDR1 is LGHNT and CDR2 is FRNRAP. V was pared by 5 bases and J by 5 bases, with 9 bases of the junction left unmatched. CDR3 length: 15 residues. CDR3 DNA: TGTGCTAGTGGTGTACGGGGACTAGCGAGCCACGAGCAGTACTTC. Its translation is CASGVRGLASHEQYF.

The rearrangement uses TRBV19 and TRBJ1-6; 7 bases are a match to TRBD1. This CDR3 is 15 amino acids long. The germline gives CDR1 LNHDA, CDR2 SQIVND (reference sequence). V gave up 6 bases and J gave up 1 base; unmatched junction bases: 3. Here the CDR3 DNA reads TGTGCCAGTAGAGTACAGGGGTCCTATAATTCACCCCTCCACTTT. Its translation is CASRVQGSYNSPLHF.

V and J are TRBV9 and TRBJ2-2; 8 bases are shared with TRBD2. This CDR3 has 17 residues. After removal of 2 bases from V and 5 bases from J, the junction contained 11 bases not matched to a gene. Germline V gene sequence: CDR1 SGDLS, CDR2 YYNGEE. The CDR3 loop reads CASSVLVAGGRTGELFF. CDR3 sequence (DNA): TGTGCCAGCAGCGTCCTCGTGGCGGGAGGTAGGACCGGGGAGCTGTTTTTT.

V gene TRBV4-2 combines with J gene TRBJ1-2; the D is unclear. With 0 bases removed from V and 4 bases from J, the gap between germline ends came to 12 bases. This CDR3 is 15 amino acids long. Germline V gene lookup returns CDR1 LGHNA and CDR2 YNFKEQ. For the CDR3, the DNA is TGTGCCAGCAGCCAAGATCAGCGTCCCCTCTATGGCTACACCTTC. Its translation: CASSQDQRPLYGYTF.